Below, one TCR beta chain is given with its context. Its target antigen remains unknown. No much larger clone exists at a distance of one base, and base qualities are not known. The CDR3 regions of human TCRbeta chains were subjected to immunosequencing. On the study's bioinformatics: Repertoire TCRs were matched against a reference library of SARS-CoV-2-specific TCRs generated with the MIRA antigen-specificity platform. Breadth meant the fraction of unique TCRs that were SARS-CoV-2-associated, whereas depth meant the fraction of total T cells that were SARS-CoV-2-associated. Using the MIRA data, each spike-specific TCR was mapped to the spike region that the TCR reacts to and placed in a CD4 or CD8 class. Log10-transformed breadth and depth values were compared by one-way ANOVA with Sidak's multiple comparisons tests. Imported from immuneACCESS, the table was reduced by TCRdb to in-frame sequences with V and J called. These copies leave out some clones; in studies compared against another copy, an unresolved V gene accounts for under half, and the cause of the remainder is not known. V, J and clone size were drawn from that table, and D and trimming were deduced from the DNA. The sample table shows tens of thousands of clones, and roughly nine tenths are seen once. Clones ranked in the top ten supply roughly a sixth of the sample.

CDR1 and CDR2, looked up from the germline V gene, are SNHLY and FYNNEI. Trimming accounts for 7 bases at V and 4 bases at J, while the number of junction bases matched to no gene is 5. CDR3 length: 15 amino acids, cysteine to phenylalanine. Left in the record is the CDR3 DNA by itself, 45 bases read in frame from the first base. The data stem from a study of T cell responses to AZD1222 COVID-19 vaccine (dated by TCRdb to the early 2020s). Regarding the study in general: AZD1222 recipients whose second dose came at about 4 weeks and those whose second dose came at about 12 weeks were combined into one group, since spike-specific TCR depth and breadth did not differ between the two schedules. Trial participants were enrolled by age into subgroups of 18-55, 56-69 and 70-plus years, and around 150, 28 and 57 TCR-sequenced participants, respectively, were included in these subgroups. TCR sequencing was performed for roughly 240 trial participants, of whom about 210 were given two doses of AZD1222 and some 25 were given two doses of MenACWY control vaccine. Study-wide findings and limitations: A significant rise in spike-specific TCR breadth and depth was observed after two AZD1222 doses relative to day 0 and relative to MenACWY recipients. Conclusions about previously exposed vaccinees are limited because only a handful of AZD1222 recipients were SARS-CoV-2 seropositive at baseline. The vaccine-associated CD4 TCRs covered the entire spike protein, and the dominant responses fell in regions 160-218 and 743-854. The 56-69-year group was small, and its depth increase did not reach significance, likely because of low power. Participants were mostly white British and included more females than males, and it was suggested by the authors that clonal diversity may have been underestimated. Because no samples from the day 14 peak response were available, repertoires could be characterized only after the peak T cell response. Nearly half of unique spike-specific TCRs reportedly recognized epitopes outside regions mutated in the B.1.351 and B.1.1.7 variants.

Read against the paper, the sample's time point label means: baseline before first vaccination. Vaccinee samples were obtained from the UK trials COV001 and COV002, which included a single-blind randomized controlled phase 2/3 trial of AZD1222 (ChAdOx1 nCoV-19) in healthy adults. For TCRbeta chain sequencing, PBMC samples were collected from trial participants at day 0 and at day 28 after the second dose. The sequence was collected from an adult in good health. Sequencing was performed on peripheral blood, taken on day 0 of AZD1222 vaccination. The rearrangement joined TRBV2 to TRBJ2-1, and 12 junctional nucleotides match TRBD2. The CDR3 protein: CASKRTSGTYNEQFF. The DNA sequence reads TGTGCCAGCAAAAGGACTAGCGGGACTTACAATGAGCAGTTCTTC.